A selection of T cell receptor beta chains follows, all from one sample in a study of T cells in localized non-small cell lung cancer. Profiling relied on immunoSEQ multiplex PCR, and the TCRdb table lists in-frame clones only, not all of them. This table holds about 59,000 clones, about 90% found once. The sequences come from peripheral blood, collected before any cancer treatment. The receptors derive from a man aged 40 to 75 with stage I squamous cell lung carcinoma. The CDR3 runs from the conserved cysteine through the conserved F or W. The order of the fields is CDR3 DNA, CDR3 protein, J gene, D gene, V gene, clone size. D genes are given only for firm matches. Size tells how often a clone was seen (once, few, many) or the class of an expanded clone, and some rows leave it out.

DNA: TGTGCCAGCAGCTTGGAACAGCTCTATGGCTACACCTTC
CDR3: CASSLEQLYGYTF
J: TRBJ1-2
D: .
V: TRBV5-6
size: .

DNA: TGTGCCAGCAGTAAGTCCTCGGGCTACACCTTC
CDR3: CASSKSSGYTF
J: TRBJ1-2
D: .
V: TRBV28
size: .

DNA: TGCAGCGTTGTGGTTCGACTAGCGGGAGTTCACCGCTACAATGAGCAGTTCTTC
CDR3: CSVVVRLAGVHRYNEQFF
J: TRBJ2-1
D: TRBD2
V: TRBV29-1
size: .

DNA: TGTGCTAGCAGCTTAGGAGGACTTTTGGAAGAGACCCAGTACTTC
CDR3: CASSLGGLLEETQYF
J: TRBJ2-5
D: .
V: TRBV7-7
size: .

DNA: TGTGCCAGCAGTTCGGGACAGGGGGATACGCAGTATTTT
CDR3: CASSSGQGDTQYF
J: TRBJ2-3
D: TRBD1
V: TRBV28
size: .

DNA: TGTGCCAGTTCCTCCGATTTTTACAATGAGCAGTTCTTC
CDR3: CASSSDFYNEQFF
J: TRBJ2-1
D: .
V: TRBV19
size: few

DNA: TGTGCCAGTAGGTGGGAACAGGGTAGAGGCGAAGCTTTCTTT
CDR3: CASRWEQGRGEAFF
J: TRBJ1-1
D: .
V: TRBV19
size: .

DNA: TGTGCCAGCAGCGTGAGGGGAGCTAATGAAAAACTGTTTTTT
CDR3: CASSVRGANEKLFF
J: TRBJ1-4
D: .
V: TRBV13
size: .

DNA: TGTGCCAGCAGCTCGGGGGGACTAGCGGGAGCGGGAGATACGCAGTATTTT
CDR3: CASSSGGLAGAGDTQYF
J: TRBJ2-3
D: TRBD2
V: TRBV11-3
size: .

DNA: TGCGCCAGCAGCTTGGAAGGACTCCAAGAGACCCAGTACTTC
CDR3: CASSLEGLQETQYF
J: TRBJ2-5
D: .
V: TRBV5-1
size: .

DNA: TGTGCCTGGAGCTCTGGACAGCTATACTCCGAGCAGTACTTC
CDR3: CAWSSGQLYSEQYF
J: TRBJ2-7
D: .
V: TRBV30
size: .

DNA: TGTGCCAGCAGCCCGGGACAGGGGCCCCCCTACGAGCAGTACTTC
CDR3: CASSPGQGPPYEQYF
J: TRBJ2-7
D: TRBD1
V: TRBV7-2
size: .

DNA: TGTGCCAGCAGCTTTTCTGCGGCACCCCTCCACTTT
CDR3: CASSFSAAPLHF
J: TRBJ1-6
D: .
V: TRBV7-2
size: .

DNA: TGTGCCATTCGGGACAGAAATGAAAAACTGTTTTTT
CDR3: CAIRDRNEKLFF
J: TRBJ1-4
D: TRBD1
V: TRBV10-3
size: .

DNA: TGTGCCAGCAGTCGGACAGGGCCGAGCTCCTACAATGAGCAGTTCTTC
CDR3: CASSRTGPSSYNEQFF
J: TRBJ2-1
D: TRBD1
V: TRBV28
size: .

DNA: TGCGCCAGCAGCCAGATACTAGCCAAAAACATTCAGTACTTC
CDR3: CASSQILAKNIQYF
J: TRBJ2-4
D: .
V: TRBV4-1
size: .

DNA: TGTGCCAGCAGCTCCCCGACCCGAGACTCGGTTCATACGCAGTATTTT
CDR3: CASSSPTRDSVHTQYF
J: TRBJ2-3
D: .
V: TRBV7-3
size: .

DNA: TGTGCCAGCAGTTCCGACTACACAGATACGCAGTATTTT
CDR3: CASSSDYTDTQYF
J: TRBJ2-3
D: .
V: TRBV7-3
size: .

DNA: TGTGCCAGTAGTGGACAGGCAATCTCTGGAAACACCATATATTTT
CDR3: CASSGQAISGNTIYF
J: TRBJ1-3
D: TRBD1
V: TRBV19
size: once

DNA: TGTGCCTGGAAAAGACTAGCGAACACCGGGGAGCTGTTTTTT
CDR3: CAWKRLANTGELFF
J: TRBJ2-2
D: .
V: TRBV30
size: .

DNA: TGCGCCAGCAGCTTGGATAACTACGAGCAGTACTTC
CDR3: CASSLDNYEQYF
J: TRBJ2-7
D: .
V: TRBV5-1
size: .

DNA: TGCGCCAGCAGCCAAGTCCGGGAGGGGGGAGCGCAGTACTTC
CDR3: CASSQVREGGAQYF
J: TRBJ2-7
D: TRBD2
V: TRBV4-3
size: .

DNA: TGCGCCAGCAGCCTACGAGCGGGAGGGTCAGATACGCAGTATTTT
CDR3: CASSLRAGGSDTQYF
J: TRBJ2-3
D: TRBD2
V: TRBV4-3
size: .